The 32 T cell receptor beta chains below were found in one sample sequenced in a study of response to subunit inactivated influenza vaccine. Using its own MiXCR run on the RT-PCR reads, TCRdb lists one record per CDR3 protein. The sample lists 300,000 to 350,000 distinct CDR3 sequences, 21% seen once, with roughly 10% in the top ten. The starting material was PBMCs from blood, obtained less than 22 months after vaccination. The source of these receptors is a man aged 50 to 69 who received an inactivated influenza vaccine.

This clonotype was counted between two and nine times. This chain links TRBV20-1 with TRBJ2-3; D perhaps matches TRBD2 (6 bases). This CDR3 contains 14 residues. Looked up from germline, CDR1 is DFQATT and CDR2 is SNEGSKA (reference sequence). Trimming removed 1 base from V and 3 bases from J, with 11 bases in between. CDR3 DNA sequence: TGCAGTGCTAGAGGGGCGACTAGAACAGATACGCAGTATTTT. Encoded protein: CSARGATRTDTQYF.

This clonotype was recorded a few times. This chain links TRBV3-1 with TRBJ1-4; TRBD1 might be the D (5 bases). This CDR3 region has 16 residues. Germline CDR1 LGHDT, CDR2 YNNKEL (reference sequence). Deletions cut 10 bases from V and 3 bases from J, with 21 bases between. CDR3 bases: TGTGCCACCCGGCGAGGGGCTGGCGGGCCTAATGAAAAACTGTTTTTT. It specifies CATRRGAGGPNEKLFF.

This chain connects TRBV5-1 to TRBJ2-3, with 9 nucleotides matching TRBD2. This CDR3 is 17 amino acids long. V shed 2 bases and J 6 bases; nucleotides not matched to a gene: 13. From germline, CDR1 is SGHRS and CDR2 YFSETQ. The CDR3 nucleotides are TGCGCCAGCAGCTTAGATAGCGGGGGAGCCTATACGGATACGCAGTATTTT. This gives the protein CASSLDSGGAYTDTQYF.

The rearrangement uses TRBV27 and TRBJ1-1; D unresolved. In germline, CDR1 is MNHEY, CDR2 SMNVEV (reference sequence). The CDR3 sequence is 15 residues long. Trimming removed 8 bases from V and 1 base from J, with 17 bases in between. The CDR3 sequence is CASYSRQHSNTEAFF. DNA for the CDR3: TGTGCCAGCTACTCTAGGCAGCACTCGAACACTGAAGCTTTCTTT.

The V call is TRBV29-1, the J call TRBJ2-5; TRBD2 aligns across 11 bases. Germline V gives CDR1 SQVTM, CDR2 ANQGSEA. CDR3 length equals 16 residues. With 4 bases clipped from V and 9 bases from J, the junction kept 16 bases outside the gene matches. CDR3 DNA sequence: TGCAGCGTTGTACGGGGGACTAGCGGAGGGTCAGGCTCCCAGTACTTC. Encoded protein: CSVVRGTSGGSGSQYF.

The chain uses TRBV29-1 and TRBJ2-1, with 8 bases matching TRBD2. This CDR3 is 15 amino acids long. Germline V CDR1 and CDR2: SQVTM, ANQGSEA. V was pared by 5 bases and J by 7 bases, with 13 bases of the junction left unmatched. CDR3 residues: CSVRSGTRGYNEQFF. CDR3 nucleotide sequence: TGCAGCGTTCGCTCCGGGACTAGAGGGTATAATGAGCAGTTCTTC.

This clonotype appeared many times. The chain uses TRBV4-3 and TRBJ1-5; weak D call: TRBD1 (6 bases). Deletions cut 0 bases from V and 7 bases from J, with 16 bases between. The CDR3 spans 16 residues. The V gene's germline CDR1 is LGHNA and CDR2 YSLEER. DNA for the CDR3: TGCGCCAGCAGCCAAGAACTGGGCAGGGGTGACCAGCCCCAGCATTTT. Translation: CASSQELGRGDQPQHF.

The chain employs TRBV15 and TRBJ2-7; TRBD2 aligns across 8 bases. CDR3 length: 15 residues. J was trimmed by 4 bases and V by 2 bases; bases with no gene match: 7. The germline V gene encodes CDR1 LNHNV and CDR2 YYDKDF (reference sequence). The CDR3: CATSRSGTSGYEQYF. Written as DNA, the CDR3 is TGTGCCACCAGCAGATCTGGGACTAGTGGGTACGAGCAGTACTTC.

This clonotype was seen more than once but under ten times. The chain couples TRBV7-2 to TRBJ2-5; D call uncertain. Germline CDR1 SGHTA, CDR2 FQGNSA. The V gene lost 1 base and the J gene lost 5 bases, with 11 bases spanning the gap. The CDR3 extends over 14 amino acids. The DNA of the CDR3 is TGTGCCAGCAGCTTAGACGGTCGACCGGAGACCCAGTACTTC. It specifies CASSLDGRPETQYF.

This clonotype came up many times. The CDR3 DNA reads TGCAGCTACTACGACAGGGGAATTGATGGCTACACCTTC. It is translated as CSYYDRGIDGYTF. This chain joins TRBV20-1 and TRBJ1-2; TRBD1 aligns across 8 bases. Per germline, CDR1 DFQATT and CDR2 SNEGSKA (reference sequence). The CDR3 is made up of 13 amino acids.

The chain joins TRBV6-2 or TRBV6-3 to TRBJ2-3; 11 positions match TRBD2. The CDR3 totals 17 residues. The V segment lost 0 bases and the J segment 2 bases; nucleotides outside the gene matches: 4. Germline CDR1 is MNHEY and CDR2 is SVGEGT. The CDR3 is CASSYSSGGDNTDTQYF. CDR3 bases: TGTGCCAGCAGTTACTCTAGCGGGGGGGACAACACAGATACGCAGTATTTT.

This clonotype was found a few times. The chain couples TRBV2 to TRBJ1-3; D uncertain. The germline V gene has CDR1 SNHLY and CDR2 FYNNEI. V lost 3 bases and J 0 bases, leaving 6 bases between the germline ends. This CDR3 contains 14 residues. DNA for the CDR3: TGTGCCAGCAGTGAGGTCTTCTCTGGAAACACCATATATTTT. It specifies CASSEVFSGNTIYF.

This clonotype has at least ten counts. The chain combines TRBV6-2 or TRBV6-3 with TRBJ1-5; TRBD1 matches at 8 bases. This CDR3 has 13 amino acids. V was clipped by 2 bases and J by 7 bases; unmatched bases: 1. Germline V lookup: CDR1 MNHEY, CDR2 SVGEGT. Here the CDR3 reads CASSYTGGQPQHF. The CDR3 DNA reads as TGTGCCAGCAGTTACACAGGGGGACAGCCCCAGCATTTT.

The chain joins TRBV19 to TRBJ1-6; TRBD1 is a possible D gene (6 bases). The CDR3 has 13 residues. CDR1 is LNHDA, CDR2 SQIVND, per germline (reference sequence). V was trimmed by 5 bases and J by 8 bases, leaving 10 bases between them. The CDR3 protein is CASSSQGHSPLHF. The CDR3 bases are TGTGCCAGTAGTTCCCAGGGGCATTCACCCCTCCACTTT.

The DNA for the CDR3 is TGTGCCAGCAGTTTCGCGGAGGGTCAGCCCCAGCATTTT. Translation: CASSFAEGQPQHF. The J gene is TRBJ1-5, the V gene TRBV12-3 or TRBV12-4; D ambiguous. This CDR3 spans 13 amino acids. Between the trimmed V and J ends, which lost 3 bases and 6 bases, there was a span of 9 bases.

The V and J genes are TRBV5-6 and TRBJ2-1; no firm D call. Germline V gene sequence: CDR1 SGHDT, CDR2 YYEEEE. This CDR3 is built from 15 residues. Trimming shortened V by 4 bases and J by 4 bases, and 15 bases separated the two germline ends. The DNA for the CDR3 is TGTGCCAGCAGCCCTACAGTGGCATCGTACAATGAGCAGTTCTTC. Residues: CASSPTVASYNEQFF. The full variable domain, completed using reference TRBV5-6 and TRBJ2-1, is DAGVTQSPTHLIKTRGQQVTLRCSPKSGHDTVSWYQQALGQGPQFIFQYYEEEERQRGNFPDRFSGHQFPNYSSELNVNALLLGDSALYLCASSPTVASYNEQFFGPGTRLTVL.

V usage is TRBV11-2 and J usage is TRBJ1-1, with TRBD1 matching over 8 bases. The CDR3 has 18 amino acids. The germline V gene has CDR1 SGHAT and CDR2 FQNNGV. V lost 0 bases and J lost 1; bases outside the gene matches: 10. CDR3 bases: TGTGCCAGCAGCTTAGATTCCCCGCTCAGGGGGCGGAACACTGAAGCTTTCTTT. It is translated as CASSLDSPLRGRNTEAFF.

This clonotype was seen only a few times. The J gene is TRBJ2-2, the V gene TRBV5-1, with 9 bases that match TRBD1. The V segment lost 4 bases and the J segment 4 bases; nucleotides outside the gene matches: 5. Germline V lookup: CDR1 SGHRS, CDR2 YFSETQ. There are 15 residues in the CDR3. Here the CDR3 reads CASSQQGAITGELFF. DNA for the CDR3: TGCGCCAGCAGCCAACAGGGGGCCATCACCGGGGAGCTGTTTTTT. Full variable domain (remainder filled in from reference TRBV5-1 and TRBJ2-2): KAGVTQTPRYLIKTRGQQVTLSCSPISGHRSVSWYQQTPGQGLQFLFEYFSETQRNKGNFPGRFSGRQFSNSRSEMNVSTLELGDSALYLCASSQQGAITGELFFGEGSRLTVL.

This clonotype came up a few times. The chain carries TRBV28 and TRBJ1-2, with D possibly matching TRBD1 (5 bases). CDR1 and CDR2 (germline): MDHEN, SYDVKM. Trimming stripped 2 bases from V and 2 bases from J, with 12 bases between. The CDR3 totals 15 residues. CDR3 bases: TGTGCCAGCAGTTTACTCCGGGGGGAGAACTATGGCTACACCTTC. This encodes CASSLLRGENYGYTF.

This sequence joins TRBV12-3 or TRBV12-4 and TRBJ1-6; D might be TRBD1 (5 bases). The V end lost 2 bases, the J end lost 13 bases, and 15 bases lay between the germline ends. This CDR3 region has 14 residues. CDR3 region: CASSLTGPVGPLHF. CDR3 nucleotide sequence: TGTGCCAGCAGTTTAACAGGTCCCGTTGGTCCCCTCCACTTT.

This clonotype has a handful of counts. The V call is TRBV5-1, the J call TRBJ1-4; 7 bases line up with TRBD1. Unmatched junction bases numbered 8, after V lost 6 bases and J lost 0 bases. The germline V gene encodes CDR1 SGHRS and CDR2 YFSETQ. This CDR3 spans 16 amino acids. This CDR3 is CASNEGQFSTNEKLFF. Here the CDR3 DNA reads TGCGCCAGCAACGAGGGACAGTTTTCAACTAATGAAAAACTGTTTTTT.

CDR3 in DNA: TGCAGTGCTTTTTCCGGTATACTGAACACTGAAGCTTTCTTT. Amino acids: CSAFSGILNTEAFF. V usage is TRBV20-1 and J usage is TRBJ1-1; D ambiguous. The germline V gene has CDR1 DFQATT and CDR2 SNEGSKA (reference sequence). Deletions cut 5 bases from V and 0 bases from J, with 13 bases between. This CDR3 region has 14 residues.

The V and J genes are TRBV29-1 and TRBJ2-5, with D hard to call. The germline gives CDR1 SQVTM, CDR2 ANQGSEA. The CDR3 consists of 12 residues. V dropped 5 bases and J dropped 4 bases, with 11 bases sitting between them. This chain's CDR3 is CSVMVQRETQYF. In DNA form, the CDR3 reads TGCAGCGTTATGGTTCAGCGAGAGACCCAGTACTTC.

This clonotype was seen ten or more times. The chain is built from TRBV19 and TRBJ1-5; D unresolved. Germline assignment: CDR1 LNHDA and CDR2 SQIVND (reference sequence). There are 15 residues in the CDR3. V gave up 7 bases and J gave up 3 bases, with 16 bases separating them. Here the CDR3 reads CASTKSWGSNQPQHF. The CDR3 region has the DNA TGTGCCAGTACCAAATCCTGGGGATCCAATCAGCCCCAGCATTTT.

This clonotype was picked up a small number of times. This chain connects TRBV20-1 to TRBJ1-5; 7 bases match TRBD1. The CDR3 contains 15 residues. Trimming at V came to 4 bases and at J to 7 bases, leaving 13 bases not matched to a gene. Germline V gene lookup returns CDR1 DFQATT and CDR2 SNEGSKA (reference sequence). The CDR3, as DNA: TGCAGTGCTATCAGACAGGGTGAAGCAAGGCAGCCCCAGCATTTT. Translating gives CSAIRQGEARQPQHF.

This clonotype came up a few times. The chain employs TRBV12-3 or TRBV12-4 and TRBJ1-2; tentatively, D is TRBD1 (5 bases). V was pared by 3 bases and J by 8 bases, with 10 bases between. The CDR3 spans 12 residues. CDR3 DNA: TGTGCCAGCAGTTTGTCTCGGGGGGGCTACACCTTC. Its protein product is CASSLSRGGYTF.

About this clonotype: Relative to the germline gene, one junction end is altered; a read error may explain this. The chain links TRBV9 to TRBJ2-7, with D maybe TRBD2 (5 bases). The CDR3 sequence is 19 residues long. Per germline, CDR1 SGDLS and CDR2 YYNGEE. The CDR3 DNA is TGTGCCAGCAGCAGACTAAAAACCCCGATTTCCTATATCCTAAAGCGCCGGAACTTC. The encoded protein is CASSRLKTPISYILKRRNF.

Only a few counts were recorded for this clonotype. The V and J genes are TRBV2 and TRBJ2-2; 7 bases line up with TRBD2. Germline values: CDR1 SNHLY, CDR2 FYNNEI. This CDR3 is built from 15 residues. Unmatched junction bases numbered 12, after V lost 10 bases and J lost 4 bases. The CDR3 sequence is CAIRLARVGTGELFF. Written as DNA, the CDR3 is TGTGCCATCCGACTAGCCCGGGTAGGCACCGGGGAGCTGTTTTTT.

Only a few counts were recorded for this clonotype. The chain combines TRBV5-1 with TRBJ2-1; tentatively, D is TRBD2 (5 bases). Germline CDR1 is SGHRS and CDR2 is YFSETQ. V was cut by 0 bases and J by 5 bases, with 9 bases left in between. The CDR3 is made up of 14 amino acids. The CDR3 bases are TGCGCCAGCAGCTTGGAGCGGATTGACAATGAGCAGTTCTTC. Translating it yields CASSLERIDNEQFF.

This chain joins TRBV12-3 or TRBV12-4 and TRBJ1-3, with D tentatively TRBD1 (5 bases). V gave up 5 bases and J gave up 0 bases, with 17 bases separating them. This CDR3 spans 17 amino acids. The CDR3 sequence: CASSPTLGRTSGNTIYF. The CDR3 DNA follows: TGTGCCAGCAGTCCCACCCTGGGACGGACCTCTGGAAACACCATATATTTT.

This clonotype showed up many times. V and J are TRBV28 and TRBJ1-1, with D possibly TRBD1 on 6 matching bases. Germline V gene data show CDR1 as MDHEN and CDR2 as SYDVKM. Between the trimmed V and J ends, which lost 5 bases and 6 bases, there was a span of 25 bases. The CDR3 is made up of 17 amino acids. The DNA for the CDR3 is TGTGCCAGCAGTGCTCGCGCCGGGACATCTCCCGGCGCTGAAGCTTTCTTT. Its protein is CASSARAGTSPGAEAFF.

The chain recombines TRBV29-1 with TRBJ2-1, with TRBD2 identical over 10 bases. From germline, CDR1 is SQVTM and CDR2 ANQGSEA. The CDR3 spans 14 residues. The trim removed 7 bases at V and 6 bases at J, leaving 9 bases unmatched. The chain's CDR3 is CSGLKREGLNEQFF. CDR3 sequence (DNA): TGCAGCGGACTTAAGCGGGAGGGCCTCAATGAGCAGTTCTTC.